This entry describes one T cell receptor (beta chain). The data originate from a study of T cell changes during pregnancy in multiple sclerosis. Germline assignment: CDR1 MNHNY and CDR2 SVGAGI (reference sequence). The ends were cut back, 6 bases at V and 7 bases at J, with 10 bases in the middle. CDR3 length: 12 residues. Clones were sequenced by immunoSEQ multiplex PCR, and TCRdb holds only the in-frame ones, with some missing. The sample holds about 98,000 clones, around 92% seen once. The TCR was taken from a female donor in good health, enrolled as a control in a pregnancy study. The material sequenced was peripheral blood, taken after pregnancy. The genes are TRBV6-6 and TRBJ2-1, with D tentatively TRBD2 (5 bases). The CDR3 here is CASRPLANEQFF. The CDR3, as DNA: TGTGCCAGCAGGCCTCTAGCAAATGAGCAGTTCTTC.